This T cell receptor (beta chain) derives from a study of CD8+ T cells in alopecia areata. RNA was isolated and reverse transcribed to cDNA, the sequencing template. Assay used: immunoSEQ multiplex PCR; TCRdb lists only in-frame clones, some missing. The sample has over 250,000 clones, 60% seen once. In germline, CDR1 is MGHDK, CDR2 SYGVNS. The CDR3 runs 15 residues. Trimming took off 0 bases at V and 1 base at J, with 6 bases between the two ends. Treatment of the sample: oral pan-JAK inhibitor, 5-10 mg twice daily. The sequence derives from a human donor with alopecia areata. The sample was CD4+ T cells sorted from blood, taken around week 54, from a patient treated with tofacitinib. This chain joins TRBV25-1 and TRBJ2-2; D not certain. In DNA, the CDR3 is TGTGCCAGCAGTGAATATACCTTGAACACCGGGGAGCTGTTTTTT. Translation gives CASSEYTLNTGELFF.